This T cell receptor beta chain is from a study of post-analysis software for immune sequencing data. Across the study: The cohort encompassed relapsing-remitting, secondary progressive and progressive-relapsing multiple sclerosis disease courses.

Findings and caveats of the study: Relative to controls, patients with multiple sclerosis showed significantly lower normalized Chao1 diversity. Samples prepared in the same batch strongly co-clustered by F measure.

Ten or more counts support this clonotype. Its antigen is currently unknown. Libraries were made from TCR beta cDNA, and they carried unique molecular identifiers. Roughly 0.5 million cDNA molecules were obtained from roughly 1.1 to 9.2 million T cells. One entry per CDR3 protein, called by TCRdb with MiXCR from the PCR reads. The profile covers a few hundred thousand distinct CDR3 sequences, with about 40% appearing a single time and around 4.7% taken by the ten largest. This sequence originates from a girl between 10 and 17 years old with multiple sclerosis. The material sequenced was blood.

CDR3 in DNA: TGTGCCAGCAGCTTTCAATTTCTCAACCCGAATCAGCCCCAGCATTTT. Amino acids: CASSFQFLNPNQPQHF. This sequence joins TRBV7-2 and TRBJ1-5; D is unclear. Germline assignment: CDR1 SGHTA and CDR2 FQGNSA. The CDR3 covers 16 residues. The V gene lost 3 bases and the J gene lost 4 bases, with 16 bases spanning the gap.